One sample yielded the 9 T cell receptor beta chains listed below, sequenced in a study of shared clonotypes between healthy human individuals. TCRdb keeps only in-frame clones here, not all; method: immunoSEQ multiplex PCR. The sample contains about 2.4 million clones, approximately 93% of which appear only once. Source material: naive CD4+ T cells from PBMCs. Subset specified: CD45RA+ positively selected. The receptors derive from a man younger than 30 in good health. Some clones in this sample may be carry-over from other donors' samples.

The J gene is TRBJ2-3, the V gene TRBV5-1, with D unclear. Trimming took 4 bases from V and 0 from J, leaving 6 bases between them. Germline-derived CDR1 and CDR2 are SGHRS and YFSETQ. The CDR3 sequence is 13 residues long. For the CDR3, the DNA is TGCGCCAGCAGCCCGGACAGCACAGATACGCAGTATTTT. As protein: CASSPDSTDTQYF.

V and J are TRBV30 and TRBJ2-3; the match to TRBD2 covers 15 bases. The CDR3 extends over 16 amino acids. Germline V gene data show CDR1 as GTSNPN and CDR2 as SVGIG (reference sequence). Unmatched junction bases numbered 2, after V lost 2 bases and J lost 2 bases. CDR3 sequence reads: CAWSRTSGRATDTQYF. The CDR3 DNA is TGTGCCTGGAGTCGGACTAGCGGGAGGGCCACAGATACGCAGTATTTT.

Here the CDR3 reads CASSRQGSGNTIYF. The CDR3 nucleotides are TGTGCCAGCAGCCGACAGGGCTCTGGAAACACCATATATTTT. This rearrangement joins TRBV14 to TRBJ1-3; TRBD1 aligns across 7 bases. V gave up 4 bases and J gave up 0 bases; unmatched junction bases: 0. Germline V gene data show CDR1 as SGHDN and CDR2 as FVKESK. The CDR3 consists of 14 residues.

To note about this clone: Other nucleotide sequences from this sample produce the same CDR3. V and J are TRBV6-6 and TRBJ2-7, with 7 bases aligning to TRBD1. Trimming cost V 0 bases and J 0 bases; bases outside gene matches: 2. Per the germline V gene, CDR1 is MNHNY and CDR2 is SVGAGI (reference sequence). CDR3 length: 15 residues. The CDR3 bases are TGTGCCAGCAGTTACTCGAACAGGGGCTCCTACGAGCAGTACTTC. Translation: CASSYSNRGSYEQYF.

This chain connects TRBV7-3 to TRBJ2-7; a possible D gene is TRBD1 (5 bases). The CDR3 runs to 15 residues. V was pared by 1 base and J by 1 base, with 11 bases between. The germline V gene has CDR1 SGHTA and CDR2 FQGTGA. The CDR3 nucleotides are TGTGCCAGCAGCTTAAGCTGGGGCCCATCCTACGAGCAGTACTTC. This translates into CASSLSWGPSYEQYF.

The J gene is TRBJ1-3, the V gene TRBV7-2; D not certain. CDR3 length: 14 amino acids. CDR1 SGHTA and CDR2 FQGNSA come from the germline V gene. Trimming stripped 4 bases from V and 0 bases from J, with 7 bases between. CDR3 sequence: CASSSFGSGNTIYF. The CDR3 bases are TGTGCCAGCAGCTCGTTCGGCTCTGGAAACACCATATATTTT.

V is TRBV9 and J is TRBJ2-1; 9 nucleotides align to TRBD2. J was trimmed by 5 bases and V by 6 bases; bases with no gene match: 12. From germline, CDR1 is SGDLS and CDR2 YYNGEE. The CDR3 extends over 16 amino acids. CDR3 in amino acids: CASNGGRAVFNNEQFF. CDR3 coding DNA: TGTGCCAGCAACGGCGGGAGGGCCGTCTTCAACAATGAGCAGTTCTTC.

The V and J genes are TRBV4-1 and TRBJ2-3; 10 nucleotides line up with TRBD2. This CDR3 is built from 15 residues. V shed 3 bases, J shed 8 bases, and the junction held 8 bases outside the gene matches. Germline V gives CDR1 MGHRA, CDR2 YSYEKL. CDR3 DNA sequence: TGCGCCAGCAGCCATACTAGCGGGGTTGGTGGTACGCAGTATTTT. Translated: CASSHTSGVGGTQYF.

This chain connects TRBV29-1 to TRBJ2-7; 10 bases agree with TRBD2. Germline loops: CDR1 SQVTM, CDR2 ANQGSEA. V shed 6 bases, J shed 2 bases, and the junction held 7 bases outside the gene matches. The CDR3 consists of 14 residues. The CDR3 DNA follows: TGCAGCGTCGAAAGGACTAGCGGAGCCTACGAGCAGTACTTC. This translates into CSVERTSGAYEQYF.